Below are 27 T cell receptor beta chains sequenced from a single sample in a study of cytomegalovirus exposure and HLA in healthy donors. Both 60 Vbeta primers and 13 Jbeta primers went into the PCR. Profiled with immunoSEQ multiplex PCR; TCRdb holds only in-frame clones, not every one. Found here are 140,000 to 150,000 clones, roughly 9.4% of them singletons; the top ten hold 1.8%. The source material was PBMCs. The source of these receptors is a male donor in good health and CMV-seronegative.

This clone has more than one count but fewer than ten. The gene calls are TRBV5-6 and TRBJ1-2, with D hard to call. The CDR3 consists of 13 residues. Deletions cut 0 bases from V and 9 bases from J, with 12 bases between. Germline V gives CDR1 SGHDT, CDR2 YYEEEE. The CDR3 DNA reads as TGTGCCAGCAGCTTGGCCCGGTTAACTAGCTACACCTTC. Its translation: CASSLARLTSYTF.

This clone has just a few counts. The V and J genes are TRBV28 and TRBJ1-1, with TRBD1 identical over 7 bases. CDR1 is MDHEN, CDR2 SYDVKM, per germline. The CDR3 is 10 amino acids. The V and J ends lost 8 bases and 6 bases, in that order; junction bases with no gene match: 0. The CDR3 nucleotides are TGTGCCAGCGGGACAGCTGAAGCTTTCTTT. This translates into CASGTAEAFF.

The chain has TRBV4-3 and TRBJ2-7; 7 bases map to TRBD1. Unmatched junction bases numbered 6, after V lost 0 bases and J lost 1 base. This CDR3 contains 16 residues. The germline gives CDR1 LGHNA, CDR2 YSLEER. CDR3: CASSQDLGTASYEQYF. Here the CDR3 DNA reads TGCGCCAGCAGCCAAGATCTTGGGACAGCTTCCTACGAGCAGTACTTC.

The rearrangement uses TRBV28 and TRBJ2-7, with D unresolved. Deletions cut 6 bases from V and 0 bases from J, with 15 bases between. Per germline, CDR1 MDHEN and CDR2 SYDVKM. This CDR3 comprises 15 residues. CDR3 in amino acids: CASSPRGTLSYEQYF. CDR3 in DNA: TGTGCCAGCAGCCCCAGAGGCACTCTCTCCTACGAGCAGTACTTC.

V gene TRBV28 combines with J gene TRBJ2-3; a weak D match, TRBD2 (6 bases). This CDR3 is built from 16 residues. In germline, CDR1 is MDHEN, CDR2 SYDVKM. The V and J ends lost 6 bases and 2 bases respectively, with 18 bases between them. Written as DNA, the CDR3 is TGTGCCAGCAGCCTGGAGGGCCCCCCCCTCACAGATACGCAGTATTTT. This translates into CASSLEGPPLTDTQYF.

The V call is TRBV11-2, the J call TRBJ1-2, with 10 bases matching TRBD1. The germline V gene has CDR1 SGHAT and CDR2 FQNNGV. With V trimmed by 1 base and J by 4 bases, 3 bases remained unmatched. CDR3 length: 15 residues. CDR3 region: CASSLATGGGYGYTF. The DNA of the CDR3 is TGTGCCAGCAGCTTAGCGACAGGGGGCGGCTATGGCTACACCTTC.

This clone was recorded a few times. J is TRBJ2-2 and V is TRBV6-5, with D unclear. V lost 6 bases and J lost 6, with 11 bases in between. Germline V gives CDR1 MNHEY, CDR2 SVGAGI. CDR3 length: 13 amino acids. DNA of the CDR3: TGTGCCAGCAGATTAGCATTTGCCGGGGAGCTGTTTTTT. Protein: CASRLAFAGELFF.

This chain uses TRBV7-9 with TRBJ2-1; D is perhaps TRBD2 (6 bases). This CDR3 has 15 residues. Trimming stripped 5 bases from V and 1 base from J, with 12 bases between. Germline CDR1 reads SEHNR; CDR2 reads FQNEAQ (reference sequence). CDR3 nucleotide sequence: TGTGCCAGCAGCCCCTGGGACTCTTCCTACAATGAGCAGTTCTTC. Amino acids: CASSPWDSSYNEQFF. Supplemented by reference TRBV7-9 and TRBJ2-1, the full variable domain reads DTGVSQNPRHKITKRGQNVTFRCDPISEHNRLYWYRQTLGQGPEFLTYFQNEAQLEKSRLLSDRFSAERPKGSFSTLEIQRTEQGDSAMYLCASSPWDSSYNEQFFGPGTRLTVL.

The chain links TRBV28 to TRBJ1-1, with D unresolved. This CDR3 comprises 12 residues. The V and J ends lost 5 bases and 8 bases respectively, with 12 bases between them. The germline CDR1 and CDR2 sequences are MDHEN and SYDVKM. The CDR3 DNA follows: TGTGCCAGCAGTCTCCCGAGGTCCGAAGCTTTCTTT. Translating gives CASSLPRSEAFF. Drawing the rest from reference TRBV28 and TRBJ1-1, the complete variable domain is DVKVTQSSRYLVKRTGEKVFLECVQDMDHENMFWYRQDPGLGLRLIYFSYDVKMKEKGDIPEGYSVSREKKERFSLILESASTNQTSMYLCASSLPRSEAFFGQGTRLTVV.

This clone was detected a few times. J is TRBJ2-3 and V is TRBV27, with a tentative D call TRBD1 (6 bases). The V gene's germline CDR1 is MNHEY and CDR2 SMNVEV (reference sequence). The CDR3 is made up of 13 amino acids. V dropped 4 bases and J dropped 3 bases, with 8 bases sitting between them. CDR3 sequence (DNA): TGTGCCAGCAGTTCCAGGGGTACAGATACGCAGTATTTT. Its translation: CASSSRGTDTQYF.

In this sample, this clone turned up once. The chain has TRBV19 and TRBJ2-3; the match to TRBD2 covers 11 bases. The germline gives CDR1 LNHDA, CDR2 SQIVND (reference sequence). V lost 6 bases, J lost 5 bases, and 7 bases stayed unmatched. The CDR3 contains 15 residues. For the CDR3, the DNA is TGTGCCAGTAGGGATAGCGGGGGGGCCGGAGATACGCAGTATTTT. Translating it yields CASRDSGGAGDTQYF.

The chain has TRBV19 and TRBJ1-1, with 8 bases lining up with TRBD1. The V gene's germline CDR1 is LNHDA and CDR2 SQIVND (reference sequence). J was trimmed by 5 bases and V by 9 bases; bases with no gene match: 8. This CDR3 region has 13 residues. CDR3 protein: CASAQGARTEAFF. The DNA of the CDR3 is TGTGCCAGCGCGCAGGGGGCGAGGACTGAAGCTTTCTTT.

DNA of the CDR3: TGCGCCAGCAGCCAAACTAGCGGGGTAGTCGGAGAGACCCAGTACTTC. It encodes CASSQTSGVVGETQYF. J is TRBJ2-5 and V is TRBV4-1; 10 bases agree with TRBD2. Trimming removed 2 bases from V and 4 bases from J; junction bases left unmatched: 7. The length of the CDR3 is 16 residues. Per germline, CDR1 MGHRA and CDR2 YSYEKL.

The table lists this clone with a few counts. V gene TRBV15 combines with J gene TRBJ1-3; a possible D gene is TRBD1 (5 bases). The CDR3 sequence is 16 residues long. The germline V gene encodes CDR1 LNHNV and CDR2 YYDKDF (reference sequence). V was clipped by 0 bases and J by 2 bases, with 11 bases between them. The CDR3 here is CATSRDQGTTGNTIYF. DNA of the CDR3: TGTGCCACCAGCAGAGACCAGGGTACTACTGGAAACACCATATATTTT.

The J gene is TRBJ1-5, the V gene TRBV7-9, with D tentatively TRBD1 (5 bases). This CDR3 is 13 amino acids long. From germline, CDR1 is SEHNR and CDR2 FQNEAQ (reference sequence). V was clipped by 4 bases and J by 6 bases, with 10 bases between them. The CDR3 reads CASSSQGTQPQHF. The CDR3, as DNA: TGTGCCAGCAGCTCCCAGGGAACTCAGCCCCAGCATTTT.

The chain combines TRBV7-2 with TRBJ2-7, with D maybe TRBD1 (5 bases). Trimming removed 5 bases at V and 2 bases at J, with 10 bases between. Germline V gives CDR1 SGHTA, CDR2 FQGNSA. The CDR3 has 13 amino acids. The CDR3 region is CASSRDRTYEQYF. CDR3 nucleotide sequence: TGTGCCAGCAGCCGCGACAGAACCTACGAGCAGTACTTC.

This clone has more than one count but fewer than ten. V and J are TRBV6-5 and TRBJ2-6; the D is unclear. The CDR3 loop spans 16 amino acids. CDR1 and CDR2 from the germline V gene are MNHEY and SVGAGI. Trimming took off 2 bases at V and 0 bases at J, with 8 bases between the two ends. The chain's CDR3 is CASSYQDTSGANVLTF. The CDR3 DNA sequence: TGTGCCAGCAGTTACCAAGACACCTCTGGGGCCAACGTCCTGACTTTC.

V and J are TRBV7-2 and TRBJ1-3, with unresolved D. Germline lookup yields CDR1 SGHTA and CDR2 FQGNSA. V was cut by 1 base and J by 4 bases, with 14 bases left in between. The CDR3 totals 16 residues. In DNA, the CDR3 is TGTGCCAGCAGCTTAGGCATGAGAGGGCCAGGAAACACCATATATTTT. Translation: CASSLGMRGPGNTIYF.

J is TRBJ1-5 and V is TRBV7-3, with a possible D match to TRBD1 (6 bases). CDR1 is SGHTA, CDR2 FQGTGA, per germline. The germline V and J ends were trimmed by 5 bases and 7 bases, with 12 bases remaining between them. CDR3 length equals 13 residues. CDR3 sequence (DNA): TGTGCCAGCAGCCCCGGACAGTTCCAGCCCCAGCATTTT. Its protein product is CASSPGQFQPQHF.

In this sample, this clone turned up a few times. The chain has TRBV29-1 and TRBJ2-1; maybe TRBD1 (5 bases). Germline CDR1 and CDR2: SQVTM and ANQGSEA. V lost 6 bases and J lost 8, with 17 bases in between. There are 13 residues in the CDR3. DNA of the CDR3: TGCAGCGTGGATACGGACATAAATGATGAGCAGTTCTTC. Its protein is CSVDTDINDEQFF.

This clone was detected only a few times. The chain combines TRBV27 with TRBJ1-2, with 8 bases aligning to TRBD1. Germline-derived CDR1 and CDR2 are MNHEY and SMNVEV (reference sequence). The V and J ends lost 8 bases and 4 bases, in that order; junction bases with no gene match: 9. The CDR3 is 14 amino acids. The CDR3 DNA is TGTGCCAGCCGTCCCAGGGGGCGGATCTATGGCTACACCTTC. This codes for CASRPRGRIYGYTF.

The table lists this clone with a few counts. The CDR3 is CASSQWTGPYGYTF. The DNA for the CDR3 is TGCGCCAGCAGCCAATGGACAGGCCCGTATGGCTACACCTTC. The V and J genes are TRBV4-1 and TRBJ1-2, with 7 bases aligning to TRBD1. V lost 2 bases, J lost 5 bases, and 5 bases stayed unmatched. Germline loops: CDR1 MGHRA, CDR2 YSYEKL. CDR3 length equals 14 residues.

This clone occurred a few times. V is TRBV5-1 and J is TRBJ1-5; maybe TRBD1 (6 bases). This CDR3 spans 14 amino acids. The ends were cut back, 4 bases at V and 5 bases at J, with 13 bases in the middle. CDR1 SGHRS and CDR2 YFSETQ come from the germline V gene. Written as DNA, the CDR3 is TGCGCCAGCAGCATTCGAGGGGGGGATCAGCCCCAGCATTTT. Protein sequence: CASSIRGGDQPQHF.

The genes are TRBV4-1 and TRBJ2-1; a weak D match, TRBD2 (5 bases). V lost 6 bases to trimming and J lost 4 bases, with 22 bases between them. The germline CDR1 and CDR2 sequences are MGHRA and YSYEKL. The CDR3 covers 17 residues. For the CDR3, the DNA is TGCGCCAGCAGTCAGTTAGGGCCGGGATCGGATTACAATGAGCAGTTCTTC. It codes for CASSQLGPGSDYNEQFF.

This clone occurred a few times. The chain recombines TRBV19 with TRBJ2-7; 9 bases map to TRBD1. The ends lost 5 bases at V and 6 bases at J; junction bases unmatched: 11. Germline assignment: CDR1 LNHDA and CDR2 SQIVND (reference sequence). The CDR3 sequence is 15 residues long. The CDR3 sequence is CASSLTGTGTGEQYF. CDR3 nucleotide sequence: TGTGCCAGTAGTCTGACCGGGACAGGGACGGGCGAGCAGTACTTC.

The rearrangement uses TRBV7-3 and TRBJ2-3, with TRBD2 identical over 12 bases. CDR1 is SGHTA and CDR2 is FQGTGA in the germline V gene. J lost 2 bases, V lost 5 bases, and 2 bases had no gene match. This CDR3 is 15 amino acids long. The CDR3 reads CASSLAGGPTDTQYF. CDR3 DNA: TGTGCCAGCAGCCTAGCGGGGGGGCCCACAGATACGCAGTATTTT.

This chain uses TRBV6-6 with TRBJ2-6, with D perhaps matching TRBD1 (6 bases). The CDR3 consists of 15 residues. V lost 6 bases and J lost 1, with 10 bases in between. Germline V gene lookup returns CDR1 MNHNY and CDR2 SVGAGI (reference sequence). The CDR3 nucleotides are TGTGCCAGCAGACGACAGGTTTCTGGGGCCAACGTCCTGACTTTC. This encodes CASRRQVSGANVLTF.